These 20 T cell receptor beta chains share one sample of origin, sequenced in a study of blood T cell repertoires in COVID-19. Here immunoSEQ multiplex PCR was the method, and the copy in TCRdb shows in-frame clones only, minus some. The sample contains roughly 100,000 clones, 75% to 85% of which appear only once. What was sequenced was peripheral blood. The receptors come from a woman aged 70-85 years with acute or convalescent COVID-19.

The V and J genes are TRBV7-6 and TRBJ2-5; D is undetermined. Trimming took 2 bases from V and 2 from J, leaving 6 bases between them. Germline CDR1 and CDR2: SGHVS and FNYEAQ. This CDR3 has 13 amino acids. Here the CDR3 DNA reads TGTGCCAGCAGCTTACTACAGCAAGAGACCCAGTACTTC. This translates into CASSLLQQETQYF.

A remark on this clone: The sample contains more than one DNA sequence encoding this CDR3. This chain connects TRBV9 to TRBJ1-2; possibly TRBD1 for D (5 bases). The CDR3 is made up of 14 amino acids. V was trimmed by 0 bases and J by 2 bases, leaving 8 bases between them. Germline values: CDR1 SGDLS, CDR2 YYNGEE. CDR3 in DNA: TGTGCCAGCAGCGTAGGAGGACAAAACTATGGCTACACCTTC. Residues: CASSVGGQNYGYTF.

The V call is TRBV5-5, the J call TRBJ2-2, with 9 bases that match TRBD2. Germline V gene data show CDR1 as SGHKS and CDR2 as YYEKEE (reference sequence). The ends lost 0 bases at V and 4 bases at J; junction bases unmatched: 4. The CDR3 has 16 residues. The CDR3 DNA sequence: TGTGCCAGCAGCTTGGTTCTAGCGGGGCCCACCGGGGAGCTGTTTTTT. Its protein product is CASSLVLAGPTGELFF. Together with reference TRBV5-5 and TRBJ2-2, the CDR3 gives the full variable domain: DAGVTQSPTHLIKTRGQQVTLRCSPISGHKSVSWYQQVLGQGPQFIFQYYEKEERGRGNFPDRFSARQFPNYSSELNVNALLLGDSALYLCASSLVLAGPTGELFFGEGSRLTVL.

This sequence joins TRBV5-4 and TRBJ2-1; 9 nucleotides match TRBD2. This CDR3 has 18 amino acids. J lost 6 bases, V lost 1 base, and 14 bases had no gene match. CDR1 is SGHNT, CDR2 YYREEE, per germline (reference sequence). CDR3 bases: TGTGCCAGCAGCTTGTGGGACAACTCGGGACTAGCTACCAATGAGCAGTTCTTC. Translated, it gives CASSLWDNSGLATNEQFF. The full variable domain, its missing parts supplied by reference TRBV5-4 and TRBJ2-1, is ETGVTQSPTHLIKTRGQQVTLRCSSQSGHNTVSWYQQALGQGPQFIFQYYREEENGRGNFPPRFSGLQFPNYSSELNVNALELDDSALYLCASSLWDNSGLATNEQFFGPGTRLTVL.

V usage is TRBV19 and J usage is TRBJ2-3; 13 bases agree with TRBD2. V was clipped by 4 bases and J by 6 bases; unmatched bases: 4. The CDR3 has 15 amino acids. In germline, CDR1 is LNHDA, CDR2 SQIVND (reference sequence). CDR3 sequence (DNA): TGTGCCAGTAGTAAAGGACTAGCGGGAGTTGATACGCAGTATTTT. It is translated as CASSKGLAGVDTQYF. The complete variable domain, with remaining parts taken from reference TRBV19 and TRBJ2-3, reads DGGITQSPKYLFRKEGQNVTLSCEQNLNHDAMYWYRQDPGQGLRLIYYSQIVNDFQKGDIAEGYSVSREKKESFPLTVTSAQKNPTAFYLCASSKGLAGVDTQYFGPGTRLTVL.

The chain couples TRBV19 to TRBJ2-1; 9 positions agree with TRBD2. With 1 base clipped from V and 5 bases from J, the junction kept 0 bases outside the gene matches. CDR1 is LNHDA and CDR2 is SQIVND in the germline V gene (reference sequence). CDR3 length: 14 amino acids. The CDR3 loop is CASSIGTSDNEQFF. The CDR3 DNA reads TGTGCCAGTAGTATAGGGACTAGCGACAATGAGCAGTTCTTC.

The chain joins TRBV28 to TRBJ2-2, with D perhaps TRBD1 (5 bases). Germline CDR1 MDHEN, CDR2 SYDVKM. This CDR3 has 14 residues. V dropped 5 bases and J dropped 3 bases, with 10 bases sitting between them. CDR3 sequence: CASSNPGYTGELFF. CDR3 DNA: TGTGCCAGCAGTAACCCAGGGTACACCGGGGAGCTGTTTTTT. The variable domain in full, completed from reference TRBV28 and TRBJ2-2, reads DVKVTQSSRYLVKRTGEKVFLECVQDMDHENMFWYRQDPGLGLRLIYFSYDVKMKEKGDIPEGYSVSREKKERFSLILESASTNQTSMYLCASSNPGYTGELFFGEGSRLTVL.

This clone was picked up a small number of times. The gene calls are TRBV7-2 and TRBJ2-7; D is unclear. V shed 2 bases and J shed 4 bases, with 12 bases lying between them. The CDR3 is made up of 14 amino acids. The germline CDR1 and CDR2 sequences are SGHTA and FQGNSA. CDR3 nucleotides: TGTGCCAGCAGCTTATTTCCAGAGGAATACGAGCAGTACTTC. Translating gives CASSLFPEEYEQYF.

This chain links TRBV27 with TRBJ2-5, with a possible D match to TRBD1 (6 bases). The V gene's germline CDR1 is MNHEY and CDR2 SMNVEV (reference sequence). CDR3 length equals 13 residues. Deletions cut 6 bases from V and 5 bases from J, with 13 bases between. The CDR3 reads CASSLGGLETQYF. The CDR3 DNA is TGTGCCAGCAGCCTAGGGGGTTTGGAGACCCAGTACTTC.

A few counts support this clone. The genes are TRBV12-5 and TRBJ1-3; D call uncertain. The germline V gene has CDR1 LGHNT and CDR2 FRNRAP. V lost 0 bases to trimming and J lost 0 bases, with 12 bases between them. CDR3 length: 17 amino acids. The CDR3 region is CASGLVLSEGSGNTIYF. CDR3 DNA sequence: TGTGCTAGTGGTTTGGTACTGTCAGAGGGCTCTGGAAACACCATATATTTT.

This clone was seen only once. Other DNA sequences in the sample encode the same CDR3. The rearrangement uses TRBV5-4 and TRBJ2-7, with 9 bases lining up with TRBD1. CDR3 length: 14 residues. The junction had 1 base not matched to a gene; V was cut back by 2 bases and J by 1 base. The germline V gene has CDR1 SGHNT and CDR2 YYREEE (reference sequence). CDR3 protein: CASSFGQGSYEQYF. The CDR3 DNA sequence: TGTGCCAGCAGCTTTGGACAGGGGTCCTACGAGCAGTACTTC.

This clone was recorded only once. This rearrangement joins TRBV5-4 to TRBJ1-1; D is unclear. Germline values: CDR1 SGHNT, CDR2 YYREEE (reference sequence). CDR3 length equals 12 residues. Trimming took off 0 bases at V and 7 bases at J, with 7 bases between the two ends. CDR3 protein: CASSLGGYEAFF. CDR3 in DNA: TGTGCCAGCAGCTTGGGAGGATATGAAGCTTTCTTT.

The V call is TRBV3-1 (or the pseudogene TRBV3-2), the J call TRBJ2-7; the D is unclear. V lost 0 bases to trimming and J lost 3 bases, with 6 bases between them. The germline gives CDR1 LGHDT, CDR2 YNNKEL (reference sequence). The CDR3 is made up of 13 amino acids. The CDR3 DNA reads TGTGCCAGCAGCCAAGATCACGGCTACGAGCAGTACTTC. Protein product: CASSQDHGYEQYF.

J is TRBJ2-1 and V is TRBV5-1; the match to TRBD2 covers 7 bases. CDR3 length equals 13 residues. Losses at the gene ends were 4 bases for V and 4 bases for J; bases not matched to a gene: 2. The germline V gene encodes CDR1 SGHRS and CDR2 YFSETQ. CDR3 coding DNA: TGCGCCAGCAGCGCGGGAGAGTACAATGAGCAGTTCTTC. Its translation: CASSAGEYNEQFF.

The table lists this clone with a few counts. The V gene is TRBV4-2, the J gene TRBJ2-3; TRBD1 might be the D (5 bases). Germline values: CDR1 LGHNA, CDR2 YNFKEQ. This CDR3 is built from 15 residues. The V end was cut by 0 bases, the J end by 2 bases, with 9 bases between. The CDR3 sequence is CASSQDFRVTDTQYF. The CDR3 DNA follows: TGTGCCAGCAGCCAAGATTTCAGGGTCACAGATACGCAGTATTTT.

V is TRBV11-2 and J is TRBJ2-1; TRBD2 might be the D (6 bases). The CDR3 is made up of 16 amino acids. The V gene lost 5 bases and the J gene lost 2 bases, with 16 bases spanning the gap. Per germline, CDR1 SGHAT and CDR2 FQNNGV. The CDR3 protein is CASSPRKRATYNEQFF. CDR3 nucleotide sequence: TGTGCCAGCAGCCCTCGCAAGCGGGCGACCTACAATGAGCAGTTCTTC.

The chain carries TRBV4-3 and TRBJ2-2; D unresolved. The CDR3 runs 14 residues. Deletions cut 3 bases from V and 0 bases from J, with 5 bases between. Per the germline V gene, CDR1 is LGHNA and CDR2 is YSLEER. The CDR3 DNA reads TGCGCCAGCAGCCATGCGCCGAACACCGGGGAGCTGTTTTTT. Translating it yields CASSHAPNTGELFF.

The V call is TRBV5-1, the J call TRBJ2-1, with TRBD2 identical over 14 bases. The J segment lost 7 bases and the V segment lost 5 bases, leaving 5 bases of the junction unmatched. CDR1 is SGHRS and CDR2 is YFSETQ in the germline V gene. The CDR3 runs to 15 residues. In DNA form, the CDR3 reads TGCGCCAGCAGACCGGGACTAGCGGGAGAGAATGAGCAGTTCTTC. Encoded protein: CASRPGLAGENEQFF.

The DNA of the CDR3 is TGTGCCAGCAGTTACTCGGCCCAGGGGTCCAATCAGCCCCAGCATTTT. Translating it yields CASSYSAQGSNQPQHF. The V call is TRBV6-2 or TRBV6-3, the J call TRBJ1-5; tentatively, D is TRBD1 (6 bases). CDR1 is MNHEY and CDR2 is SVGEGT in the germline V gene. The V end lost 0 bases, the J end lost 3 bases, and 12 bases lay between the germline ends. CDR3 size: 16 residues.

This clone occurred a few times. The chain is built from TRBV3-1 (or the pseudogene TRBV3-2) and TRBJ1-2, with 12 bases identical to TRBD1. This CDR3 region has 18 residues. Trimming removed 4 bases from V and 1 base from J; junction bases left unmatched: 10. CDR1 and CDR2 from the germline V gene are LGHDT and YNNKEL (reference sequence). CDR3 in amino acids: CASSPRDRGPWGNYGYTF. CDR3 in DNA: TGTGCCAGCAGCCCCCGGGACAGGGGGCCCTGGGGTAACTATGGCTACACCTTC.